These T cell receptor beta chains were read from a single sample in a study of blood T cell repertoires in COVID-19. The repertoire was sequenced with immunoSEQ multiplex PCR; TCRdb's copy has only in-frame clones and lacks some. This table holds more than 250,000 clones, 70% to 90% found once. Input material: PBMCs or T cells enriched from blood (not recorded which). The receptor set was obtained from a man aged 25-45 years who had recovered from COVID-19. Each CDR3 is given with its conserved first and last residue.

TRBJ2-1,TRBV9,CASSVGGGPNNEQFF
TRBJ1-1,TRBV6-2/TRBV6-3,CASSHAGVMREAFF
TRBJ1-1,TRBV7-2,CASSPRLSIGRNTEAFF
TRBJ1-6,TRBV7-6,CASSLADRGRSSYNSPLHF
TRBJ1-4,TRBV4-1,CASLNLGRRNEKLFF
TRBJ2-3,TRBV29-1,CSTLGGEQGSTDTQYF
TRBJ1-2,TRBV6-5,CASSYLQGSFWYTF
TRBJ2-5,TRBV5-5,CASSIALDQETQYF
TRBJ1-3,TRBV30,CAWSEDSLNTIYF
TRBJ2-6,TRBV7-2,CASSFYASSGANVLTF
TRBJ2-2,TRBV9,CASSVDRRGPNTGELFF
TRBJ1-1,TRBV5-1,CASRPPSGGMDTEAFF
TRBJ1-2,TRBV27,CASSFRGNYGYTF
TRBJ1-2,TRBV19,CANPPPSARYGYTF
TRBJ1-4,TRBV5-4,CASSLAQTNEKLFF
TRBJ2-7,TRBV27,CASSFSQGAYEQYF
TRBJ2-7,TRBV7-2,CASSSLGLAGGTLYEQYF
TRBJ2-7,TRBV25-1,CASQVGTGHLYEQYF
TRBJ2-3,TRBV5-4,CASSLEQRVDTQYF
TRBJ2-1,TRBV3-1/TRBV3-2,CASSPIYGLAGATSEGQFF
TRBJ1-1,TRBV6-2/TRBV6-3,CASTPTGKGSLKENTEAFF
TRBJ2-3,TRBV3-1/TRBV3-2,CASSLYGSTDTQYF
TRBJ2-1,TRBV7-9,CASSSSPVEDEQFF
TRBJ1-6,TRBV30,CAWTGSAINSPLHF
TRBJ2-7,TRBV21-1,CASSNGVPFFGGHYYEQYF
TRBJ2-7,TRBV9,CASSARQGLTYEQYF
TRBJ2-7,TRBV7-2,CASSPGASEYEQYF
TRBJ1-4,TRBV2,CASSEDKVLFGGEKLFF
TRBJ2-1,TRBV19,CASSNAWSSYNEQFF
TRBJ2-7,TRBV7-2,CASSLVGQGPYEQYF
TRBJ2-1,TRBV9,CASSAGTGTGGEQFF
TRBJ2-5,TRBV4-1,CASSQALAGQETQYF
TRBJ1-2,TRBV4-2,CASSQETGSNYGYTF
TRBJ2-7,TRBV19,CASSQRQGRGYEQYF
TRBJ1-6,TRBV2,CASSVDINNSPLHF
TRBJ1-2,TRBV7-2,CASSSDRLYGYTF
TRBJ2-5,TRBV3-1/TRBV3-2,CASSQVTGSAVETQYF
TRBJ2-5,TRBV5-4,CASSLGTAKQETQYF
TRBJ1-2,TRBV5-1,CASSYGTDNYGYTF
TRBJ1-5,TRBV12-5,CASGLVLGGDQGQPQHF
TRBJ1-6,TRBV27,CASSLFGDSPLHF
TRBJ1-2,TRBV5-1,CASSLVPGMEGGYTF
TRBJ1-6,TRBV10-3,CAIRNRGDNSPLHF
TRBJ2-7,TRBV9,CASSVENRGYEQYF
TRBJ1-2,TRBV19,CASSERGRRKGYTF
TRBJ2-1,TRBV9,CASSDRQGIGNEQFF
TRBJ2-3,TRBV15,CATSRDKRSGPGGHTQYF
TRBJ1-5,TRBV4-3,CASSQGSGVKQPQHF
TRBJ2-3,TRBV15,CATSRGLAEPTDTQYF
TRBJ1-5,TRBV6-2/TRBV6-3,CASSYTYSNQPQHF
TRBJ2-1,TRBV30,CAWSVVSDMIYNEQFF
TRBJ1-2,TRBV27,CASSIRTGGYGYTF
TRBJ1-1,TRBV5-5,CASSLPTAGTEAFF
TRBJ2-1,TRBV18,CASSPNGGSYNEQFF
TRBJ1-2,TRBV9,CASSATANYGYTF
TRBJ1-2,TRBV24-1,CATSDVTGDRYTF
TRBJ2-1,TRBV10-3,CAISESGNSYNEQFF
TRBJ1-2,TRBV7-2,CASSPARETYGYTF
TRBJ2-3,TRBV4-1,CASSRGQGSNPDTQYF